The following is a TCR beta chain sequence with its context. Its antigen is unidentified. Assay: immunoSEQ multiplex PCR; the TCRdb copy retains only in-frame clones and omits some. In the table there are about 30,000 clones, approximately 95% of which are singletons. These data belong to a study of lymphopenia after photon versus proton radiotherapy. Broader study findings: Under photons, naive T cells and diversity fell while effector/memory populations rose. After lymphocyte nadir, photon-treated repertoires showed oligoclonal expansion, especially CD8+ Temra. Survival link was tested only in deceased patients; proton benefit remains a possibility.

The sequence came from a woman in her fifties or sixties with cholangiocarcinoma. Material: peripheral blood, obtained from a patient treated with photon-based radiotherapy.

The CDR3 loop reads CASSISGGKNYGYTF. The CDR3 DNA sequence: TGTGCCAGTAGTATATCGGGGGGCAAGAACTATGGCTACACCTTC. This rearrangement joins TRBV19 to TRBJ1-2; tentatively, D is TRBD1 (6 bases). CDR3 length: 15 amino acids. V was shortened by 2 bases and J by 2 bases, with 12 bases between the two germline ends. Germline V gives CDR1 LNHDA, CDR2 SQIVND (reference sequence).